This TCR beta chain was documented in a study of beta chain features in type 1 diabetes (dated by TCRdb to 2016 to 2019). A note on the overall study: Mean age, gender distribution, total cell number and subset yield did not differ between patients and healthy donors. The study compared the TCRB repertoires of sorted circulating CD4+ T cell subsets in recently diagnosed type 1 diabetes patients with those in matched healthy donors. Across all samples, approximately 100 million sorted cells were examined, and cell number per subset correlated strongly with RNA yield. Regulatory and stem cell-like memory subsets were isolated from only 8 patients and 8 healthy donors, whereas naive and central memory subsets came from all 28 donors.

Overall study results and their limits: Naive, central memory and regulatory TCRB repertoires appeared more similar among patients than among healthy donors. Fewer insertions and more nucleotide deletions at VDJ recombination sites were observed in patients with type 1 diabetes, implying thymic rearrangement abnormalities. Only small numbers of individuals were included in the HLA sub-analyses, which left unresolved whether HLA type had any influence on TCRB rearrangement. Sequencing cDNA rather than genomic DNA could over-represent highly expressing activated cells, although activation and CD3 levels did not differ between groups. PCR might favor shorter templates, but patient and control samples were amplified and corrected together, so any skew would affect both groups equally. Type 1 diabetes patients showed a moderate but significant shortening of TCRB CDR3 length in all four CD4+ subsets.

Each donor gave one peripheral blood draw, averaging roughly 100 mL, which was collected into heparinised tubes. A BD FACSAria II was used to sort naive, central memory, regulatory and stem cell-like memory CD4+ T cells with a panel that included CD45RO, CCR7, CD25, CD127, CD95 and CD27. Every sorted population had a purity above 95%. PBMCs were isolated immediately by Lymphoprep density gradient centrifugation and stained directly without culture. So that batch effects would be minimized, each experiment stained and sorted samples in pairs, pairing one healthy donor with one patient. Sequences SGDLS (CDR1) and YYNGEE (CDR2) are obtained from the germline V gene. Trimming accounts for 4 bases at V and 2 bases at J, while the number of junction bases matched to no gene is 7. From the cysteine up to the phenylalanine, the CDR3 has a length of 15 residues. Only CDR3 DNA is held: 45 bases, read in frame from base 1.

About this clone itself: Its binding antigen is unknown. Per-base qualities were not stored, and no clone one base away is much larger.

The entire amount of isolated RNA was reverse transcribed using the High Capacity cDNA Reverse Transcription Kit, so the sequenced TCRB transcripts were expressed ones. Naive, central memory and regulatory T cell samples underwent deep immunoSEQ sequencing, averaging approximately 3.3 million total reads per sample. Sorted cells were lysed in RLT buffer and RNA was extracted with DNase-treated RNeasy Micro or Mini kits, depending on cell number. Each cell subset was processed on its own to prevent cross-contamination, while patient and healthy donor samples were processed together. The immunoSEQ multiplex PCR was used to amplify TCRB sequences from cDNA, yielding 87-bp fragments that span the CDR3 region. Sequencing of the amplicons was done on the Illumina HiSeq platform. Processing in the source paper ran as follows. PCR bias was corrected computationally using synthetic template baselines, and reads within Hamming distance 2 were collapsed, with unmergeable singletons discarded. By aligning reads against IMGT, V, D and J genes, CDR3 length, and insertions or deletions at six rearrangement sites were assigned. Within each subset, clonotype counts were normalized to sorted cell number, after which true diversity and Gini coefficients were computed with the tcR R package. The overlap coefficient, calculated on TCRB nucleotide sequences, was used to measure repertoire sharing. As a proxy for the pre-selection repertoire, out-of-frame TCRB sequences from naive cells were analyzed. In TCRdb, the immuneACCESS table is reduced to in-frame sequences with V and J assigned. These tables do not hold every clone; where another copy was compared, an unresolved V gene accounts for under half, and the others remain unexplained. D and trimming were read from the DNA, whereas the V and J calls and clone size are those reported in that table. The sample profile shows 350,000 to 400,000 clones; 10% to 15% of them were found once. The ten largest clones represent around 0.0099% of the sample.

The receptor was isolated from a young woman with type 1 diabetes. The chain is assembled from TRBV9 and TRBJ2-3; 7 central nucleotides agree with TRBD2. The sequencing input was naive CD4+ T cells from blood. The meaning of the sample's cell subset or site label: true naive CD4+ T cells. At the DNA level, the sequence is TGTGCCAGCAGCACAGCGGGGACCGACACAGATACGCAGTATTTT. Translation gives CASSTAGTDTDTQYF. Beyond the CDR3, the reference TRBV9 and TRBJ2-3 genes provide the residues; the full variable domain reads: DSGVTQTPKHLITATGQRVTLRCSPRSGDLSVYWYQQSLDQGLQFLIQYYNGEERAKGNILERFSAQQFPDLHSELNLSSLELGDSALYFCASSTAGTDTDTQYFGPGTRLTVL.